The clone carrying this T cell receptor (beta chain) was seen only once. The sample originates from a study of OX40 agonist ivuxolimab in advanced cancers. Using immunoSEQ multiplex PCR, the repertoire was profiled, and TCRdb retains in-frame clones only, with some absent. The sample contains approximately 68,000 clones, roughly nine tenths of which appear only once. The CDR3 runs to 15 residues. Trimming took 7 bases from V and 0 from J, leaving 15 bases between them. Germline values: CDR1 SGHRS, CDR2 YFSETQ. The sequencing here drew on CD4+ or CD8+ T cells sorted from blood, taken in a trial of the OX40 agonist ivuxolimab. The chain combines TRBV5-1 with TRBJ2-3, with a possible D match to TRBD2 (5 bases). This receptor was identified in an adult with an advanced solid tumor such as melanoma, head and neck, liver or kidney cancer. The CDR3 here is CASSPPGLSTDTQYF. The CDR3 DNA reads as TGCGCCAGCTCCCCCCCAGGACTCAGCACAGATACGCAGTATTTT.